These T cell receptor beta chains were read from a single sample in a study of graft-versus-host responses after intestinal transplantation. The antigens of these receptors remain unknown. Libraries were prepared by immunoSEQ multiplex PCR; TCRdb keeps only in-frame clonotypes and omits some of them. Altogether about 88,000 clones are present, 85% to 95% being singletons, with the ten largest covering over 0.15%. Specimen: unstimulated CD4+ T cells sorted from spleen or lymph node cells, collected before transplant. These receptor sequences come from a human donor who was the organ donor for an intestinal transplant. Each CDR3 is given with its conserved first and last residue. Each record gives: CDR3 protein, CDR3 DNA, V gene, clone size, D gene, J gene. A D gene is named only where the DNA matches it firmly. Some rows have no size entry. The others give once, few or many, or a class for an expanded clone.

CASSPQSSGGRKYF TGTGCCAGCAGCCCCCAGAGTAGCGGGGGGCGGAAGTACTTC TRBV7-2 - TRBD2 TRBJ2-5
CATRQGANTEAFF TGTGCCACTCGACAGGGGGCGAACACTGAAGCTTTCTTT TRBV6-4 - TRBD1 TRBJ1-1
CASSPRTSGGVDTQYF TGTGCCAGCAGCCCAAGGACTAGCGGGGGGGTAGATACGCAGTATTTT TRBV9 - TRBD2 TRBJ2-3
CASSLGPAGEETQYF TGCGCCAGCAGTTTGGGCCCAGCGGGGGAAGAGACCCAGTACTTC TRBV5-1 - TRBD2 TRBJ2-5
CASSPMTGSSTEAFF TGTGCCAGCTCACCAATGACAGGGTCCAGCACTGAAGCTTTCTTT TRBV18 - TRBD1 TRBJ1-1
CASSSPQGTNEKLFF TGTGCCAGCAGCTCGCCCCAGGGGACTAATGAAAAACTGTTTTTT TRBV11-3 - - TRBJ1-4
CASSRTGLMNTEAFF TGTGCCAGCTCAAGGACAGGTTTAATGAACACTGAAGCTTTCTTT TRBV18 - TRBD1 TRBJ1-1
CASSLDQGTEYNEQFF TGTGCCAGCAGCTTAGATCAGGGGACAGAGTACAATGAGCAGTTCTTC TRBV11-2 - TRBD1 TRBJ2-1
CASRDYSGGAYEQYF TGTGCCAGCAGGGACTATTCGGGCGGAGCCTACGAGCAGTACTTC TRBV4-2 - - TRBJ2-7
CATCIWTGEASEAFF TGTGCCACCTGCATTTGGACGGGGGAAGCCTCCGAAGCTTTCTTT TRBV27 - - TRBJ1-1
CASSPFYIFRDSSSYEQYF TGTGCCAGCAGCCCGTTCTATATCTTTAGGGACAGCAGCTCCTACGAGCAGTACTTC TRBV7-8 - TRBD1 TRBJ2-7
CASSPRAISNTEAFF TGCGCCAGCAGCCCACGAGCGATTAGCAACACTGAGGCTTTCTTT TRBV4-1 - - TRBJ1-1
CASSVERGGLNYEQFF TGTGCCAGCAGCGTAGAGCGGGGGGGCCTTAACTATGAGCAGTTCTTC TRBV6-4 once TRBD2 TRBJ2-1
CASSPPTGNTIYF TGTGCCAGCTCACCACCGACTGGAAACACCATATATTTT TRBV18 - - TRBJ1-3
CASSPWTGSINEQFF TGTGCCAGCTCACCCTGGACAGGGTCTATCAATGAGCAGTTCTTC TRBV18 - TRBD1 TRBJ2-1
CASSFQGHIQYF TGTGCCAGCAGTTTCCAGGGACACATTCAGTACTTC TRBV28 - - TRBJ2-4
CASSSRLAGGRFTYNEQFF TGTGCCAGCAGCTCCCGACTAGCGGGGGGGCGCTTTACCTACAATGAGCAGTTCTTC TRBV13 - TRBD2 TRBJ2-1
CASSHPPAGVSYEQYF TGCGCCAGCAGCCACCCCCCAGCGGGGGTCTCCTACGAGCAGTACTTC TRBV4-3 - TRBD2 TRBJ2-7
CASSRSGGNTEAFF TGTGCCAGCAGCCGTTCTGGGGGGAACACTGAAGCTTTCTTT TRBV7-3 - - TRBJ1-1
CSVDRASGNTVYF TGCAGCGTTGACAGAGCCTCTGGAAACACCGTATATTTT TRBV29-1 once - TRBJ1-3
CASSVDREEAYEQYF TGCGCCAGCAGCGTTGACAGGGAGGAAGCCTACGAGCAGTACTTC TRBV5-1 - - TRBJ2-7
CASSLGGNYNEQFF TGTGCCAGCAGCCTCGGGGGGAATTACAATGAGCAGTTCTTC TRBV11-3 - TRBD2 TRBJ2-1
CASSLLGEGATNEKLFF TGTGCCAGCAGTTTACTCGGGGAGGGGGCAACTAATGAAAAACTGTTTTTT TRBV28 - - TRBJ1-4
CASTGLEDSYEQYF TGTGCCAGCACGGGACTAGAGGATTCCTACGAGCAGTACTTC TRBV11-1 - TRBD2 TRBJ2-7
CASSQAPVTGNNYGYTF TGCGCCAGCAGCCAAGCCCCCGTGACAGGAAATAACTATGGCTACACCTTC TRBV4-1 - - TRBJ1-2
CTSSQVKRGGQETQYF TGCACCAGCAGCCAAGTTAAACGGGGGGGGCAAGAGACCCAGTACTTC TRBV1 - - TRBJ2-5
CASSPIRTGPGEQYF TGTGCCAGCTCACCAATCCGGACCGGGCCTGGCGAGCAGTACTTC TRBV18 - - TRBJ2-7
CASSLSLAGGRSTWYF TGTGCCAGCAGCTTATCACTAGCGGGGGGGCGAAGTACGTGGTATTTT TRBV7-9 - TRBD2 TRBJ2-3
CASSAAGTIRNEQFF TGTGCCAGCAGCGCGGCCGGGACAATCAGGAATGAGCAGTTCTTC TRBV7-2 - - TRBJ2-1
CAISPWQTSTDTQYF TGTGCCATCAGTCCATGGCAGACTAGCACAGATACGCAGTATTTT TRBV10-3 - - TRBJ2-3
CAWSPGPNYSPLHF TGTGCCTGGTCCCCGGGACCGAACTATTCACCCCTCCACTTT TRBV30 - - TRBJ1-6
CASSLNGRGSDTQYF TGTGCCAGCAGCTTGAACGGGAGGGGGTCGGATACGCAGTATTTT TRBV7-2 once TRBD2 TRBJ2-3
CASSYLQNYGYTF TGTGCCAGCAGTTACCTACAGAACTATGGCTACACCTTC TRBV6-5 - - TRBJ1-2
CASSQGGQAGNTIYF TGCGCCAGCAGCCAGGGTGGGCAGGCCGGAAACACCATATATTTT TRBV4-1 - - TRBJ1-3
CASSYSRVGNSPLHF TGTGCCAGCAGTTACTCCCGGGTAGGGAATTCACCCCTCCACTTT TRBV6-5 - - TRBJ1-6
CASSFAGDDTEAFF TGCGCCAGCAGTTTTGCAGGGGACGACACTGAAGCTTTCTTT TRBV5-1 - - TRBJ1-1
CASSYMWGSTGELFF TGTGCCAGCAGCTATATGTGGGGTAGCACCGGGGAGCTGTTTTTT TRBV7-8 - - TRBJ2-2
CASSLAPGPSTDTQYF TGTGCCAGCAGCTTAGCGCCAGGACCTAGCACAGATACGCAGTATTTT TRBV7-8 once - TRBJ2-3
CASSLGQQTYEQYF TGTGCCAGCAGCTTAGGTCAGCAGACCTACGAGCAGTACTTC TRBV7-9 - - TRBJ2-7
CASSLGRQRRTGELFF TGTGCCAGCAGCTTAGGCCGACAGCGAAGGACCGGGGAGCTGTTTTTT TRBV11-2 - - TRBJ2-2
CASGGEGTGELFF TGTGCCAGTGGTGGGGAGGGCACCGGGGAGCTGTTTTTT TRBV19 - TRBD2 TRBJ2-2
CASRPTGSQETQYF TGTGCCAGCAGACCGACAGGGAGTCAAGAGACCCAGTACTTC TRBV5-4 - TRBD1 TRBJ2-5
CATSRDGGQWEATHTGVLFF TGTGCCACCAGCAGAGATGGCGGACAGTGGGAGGCAACTCACACTGGGGTGCTGTTTTTT TRBV15 - - TRBJ1-4
CASSRGTGGITEAFF TGTGCCAGCAGCCGCGGGACAGGGGGTATCACTGAAGCTTTCTTT TRBV7-9 - TRBD1 TRBJ1-1
CASSPRFMGVYNIQYF TGTGCCAGCAGCCCAAGGTTTATGGGGGTCTACAACATTCAGTACTTC TRBV7-2 - - TRBJ2-4
CASSPRTSGGYNEQFF TGTGCCAGCAGTCCAAGGACTAGCGGGGGATACAATGAGCAGTTCTTC TRBV27 - TRBD2 TRBJ2-1
CASSQDWTGQNGETQYF TGTGCCAGCAGCCAAGATTGGACGGGGCAGAACGGGGAGACCCAGTACTTC TRBV14 - - TRBJ2-5
CASSFWGSSGNTIYF TGTGCCAGCAGCTTCTGGGGAAGCTCTGGAAACACCATATATTTT TRBV7-2 - - TRBJ1-3
CASSSPGGGTSGTYEQYF TGTGCCAGCAGTTCGCCGGGGGGTGGGACTAGCGGGACCTACGAGCAGTACTTC TRBV28 - TRBD2 TRBJ2-7
CASSDHGGGNNEQFF TGCGCCAGCAGTGACCACGGGGGGGGGAACAATGAGCAGTTCTTC TRBV10-1 - TRBD2 TRBJ2-1
CASSCCVPHYGYTF TGTGCCAGCAGCTGCTGCGTGCCTCACTATGGCTACACCTTC TRBV21-1 once - TRBJ1-2